This T cell receptor (beta chain) was captured by sequencing in a study of blood T cells in healthy people across ages. V lost 4 bases and J lost 10; bases outside the gene matches: 8. The CDR3 is 14 amino acids. Donors ranged from about 6 to 95 years old and were healthy Caucasians in Russia. Study results and limitations: A roughly linear fall in TCR beta diversity per million T cells was seen with increasing age.

The second PCR ran roughly 7 to 12 cycles with a sample-barcoded 5' primer and J-beta primers. Every cDNA molecule bore a tag from a template-switch adaptor containing 12 random nucleotides. TCRdb reprocessed the 5' RACE reads via MiXCR and lists one record per CDR3 protein. The table records fewer than 1,000,000 distinct CDR3 sequences, around 45% of them present only once. A word on this clonotype: Antigen: not known.

This chain connects TRBV12-3 or TRBV12-4 to TRBJ1-4, with 8 bases fitting TRBD1. Input material: blood. This sequence was found in a man aged 60 to 75 in good health. The CDR3 DNA reads TGTGCCAGCAGTTGGGGGACAGGTCAAGGAAAACTGTTTTTT. Its protein is CASSWGTGQGKLFF.